The T cell receptor (beta chain) under discussion was sequenced for a study of T-cell reconstitution after alpha-beta-depleted transplantation in children. A note on this clonotype: Its specificity is not known.

Unique molecular identifiers were incorporated when the TCRbeta library was constructed. One entry per CDR3 protein, called by TCRdb with MiXCR from the PCR reads. The table lists roughly 490,000 distinct CDR3 sequences, about an eighth of them singletons. Overall study results and limits: Counts and diversity of T cells one year after transplant came mostly from newly produced T cells. About two months after transplant, alpha-beta T cells reportedly came from several hundred expanded graft clones. Surviving recipient cells, namely T cells and thymic progenitors, were the source of high day-60 TCRbeta diversity in some patients.

Germline V gene sequence: CDR1 SEHNR, CDR2 FQNEAQ (reference sequence). The CDR3 loop spans 15 amino acids. V trimming: 5 bases; J trimming: 6 bases; junction bases outside the gene matches: 9. The sample consisted of PBMCs, mostly from graft donor cells, taken 180 days after TCRalphabeta/CD19-depleted stem cell transplant. The chain has TRBV7-9 and TRBJ2-1; 8 bases match TRBD2. This clonotype was obtained from a female patient aged 2 to 10 who had a stem cell transplant for aplastic anemia, so the T cells may come from the graft donor. CDR3 in DNA: TGTGCCAGCAGCCCTGGACTAGCCCGAGGCAATGAGCAGTTCTTC. Protein: CASSPGLARGNEQFF.